These 26 T cell receptor beta chains originate from one sample sequenced in a study of T cell responses to AZD1222 COVID-19 vaccine. Method: immunoSEQ multiplex PCR; TCRdb's copy keeps in-frame clones and lacks some. This table has some 96,000 clones, over 75% appearing once. The sequences come from peripheral blood, collected on day 0 of MenACWY control vaccination. The receptors here all came from an adult in good health.

The chain uses TRBV3-1 (or the pseudogene TRBV3-2) and TRBJ2-7; a weak D match, TRBD1 (5 bases). Trimming pared 1 base from V and 6 bases from J, leaving 16 bases between. CDR1 and CDR2 from the germline V gene are LGHDT and YNNKEL (reference sequence). The CDR3 sequence is 15 residues long. The CDR3 loop is CASSQGPGPLFEQYF. The CDR3 DNA reads as TGTGCCAGCAGCCAAGGGCCAGGGCCCCTCTTCGAGCAGTACTTC.

This chain links TRBV7-2 with TRBJ2-3; no definite D call. Deletions cut 1 base from V and 5 bases from J, with 13 bases between. Germline V gene lookup returns CDR1 SGHTA and CDR2 FQGNSA. The CDR3 runs 15 residues. CDR3 coding DNA: TGTGCCAGCAGCTTAGTGTGGCTATCGGGAGATACGCAGTATTTT. Translating it yields CASSLVWLSGDTQYF.

The V and J genes are TRBV2 and TRBJ1-6; 8 bases align to TRBD1. The CDR3 length is 13 residues. Losses at the gene ends were 7 bases for V and 8 bases for J; bases not matched to a gene: 4. Germline CDR1 is SNHLY and CDR2 is FYNNEI. The CDR3 DNA is TGTGCCAGCAAGCAGGGGGCCCATTCACCCCTCCACTTT. Protein sequence: CASKQGAHSPLHF.

The table lists this clone with a count of one. This chain links TRBV28 with TRBJ2-7; 7 nucleotides line up with TRBD1. Germline assignment: CDR1 MDHEN and CDR2 SYDVKM. The CDR3 extends over 14 amino acids. The V gene end was trimmed by 7 bases and the J gene end by 3 bases; junction bases not matched to a gene: 9. Here the CDR3 DNA reads TGTGCCAGCACCAAACTACAGGGGAACTACGAGCAGTACTTC. Amino acids: CASTKLQGNYEQYF. Full variable domain (remainder filled in from reference TRBV28 and TRBJ2-7): DVKVTQSSRYLVKRTGEKVFLECVQDMDHENMFWYRQDPGLGLRLIYFSYDVKMKEKGDIPEGYSVSREKKERFSLILESASTNQTSMYLCASTKLQGNYEQYFGPGTRLTVT.

This chain uses TRBV27 with TRBJ1-1; 7 nucleotides match TRBD1. Germline V gene lookup returns CDR1 MNHEY and CDR2 SMNVEV (reference sequence). CDR3 length equals 14 residues. V dropped 7 bases and J dropped 4; count of bases not matched to a gene: 9. The CDR3 region has the DNA TGTGCCAGCACCCTCACAGGGGCCTTCACTGAAGCTTTCTTT. It codes for CASTLTGAFTEAFF.

The CDR3 region is CASSPDGNTEAFF. CDR3 in DNA: TGTGCCAGCTCCCCGGACGGGAACACTGAAGCTTTCTTT. V usage is TRBV7-3 and J usage is TRBJ1-1, with D uncertain. This CDR3 region has 13 residues. Germline V lookup: CDR1 SGHTA, CDR2 FQGTGA. Trimming cost V 8 bases and J 1 base, with 11 bases left between them.

This rearrangement joins TRBV4-2 to TRBJ2-4; 9 bases fit TRBD1. Unmatched junction bases numbered 13, after V lost 1 base and J lost 0 bases. CDR1 and CDR2 from the germline V gene are LGHNA and YNFKEQ. The CDR3 loop spans 20 amino acids. The CDR3 coding sequence is TGTGCCAGCAGCCAAGCGGGGTGGTCACAGGGGGCTGGAGCCAAAAACATTCAGTACTTC. It specifies CASSQAGWSQGAGAKNIQYF.

This CDR3 is CASSPLPPGQTYGYTF. The CDR3 bases are TGTGCCAGCTCACCACTCCCTCCGGGACAGACTTATGGCTACACCTTC. The chain uses TRBV18 and TRBJ1-2, with 7 bases aligning to TRBD1. The J segment lost 5 bases and the V segment lost 1 base, leaving 10 bases of the junction unmatched. The CDR3 is 16 amino acids. Per germline, CDR1 KGHSH and CDR2 LQKENI.

The chain carries TRBV28 and TRBJ1-5; a weak D match, TRBD1 (5 bases). There are 15 residues in the CDR3. Germline lookup yields CDR1 MDHEN and CDR2 SYDVKM. The V gene lost 3 bases and the J gene lost 3 bases, with 12 bases spanning the gap. CDR3 coding DNA: TGTGCCAGCAGTTTTAGGTGGGGACCCAATCAGCCCCAGCATTTT. Protein sequence: CASSFRWGPNQPQHF.

The chain has TRBV4-1 and TRBJ1-1, with 7 positions matching TRBD1. The length of the CDR3 is 14 residues. Germline V lookup: CDR1 MGHRA, CDR2 YSYEKL. V shed 6 bases and J 4 bases; nucleotides not matched to a gene: 8. The CDR3, as DNA: TGCGCCAGCAGGGGACAGTTAAAGGGCACTGAAGCTTTCTTT. Translated: CASRGQLKGTEAFF.

This rearrangement joins TRBV5-1 to TRBJ2-1; possible D gene TRBD2, 5 bases. V was shortened by 3 bases and J by 1 base, with 17 bases between the two germline ends. The CDR3 covers 17 residues. Germline CDR1 is SGHRS and CDR2 is YFSETQ. The CDR3 loop reads CASSSPGSPFSYNEQFF. CDR3 DNA: TGCGCCAGCAGCTCGCCGGGGTCCCCCTTTTCCTACAATGAGCAGTTCTTC.

This CDR3 reads CASSLVGLGSGNTIYF. DNA for the CDR3: TGTGCCAGCAGCTTAGTGGGGTTGGGATCTGGAAACACCATATATTTT. The V call is TRBV7-2, the J call TRBJ1-3; the D is unclear. This CDR3 contains 16 residues. With 1 base removed from V and 1 base from J, the gap between germline ends came to 11 bases. CDR1 and CDR2 (germline): SGHTA, FQGNSA.

The chain uses TRBV19 and TRBJ2-1, with a weak D call TRBD2 (6 bases). V was pared by 1 base and J by 5 bases, with 18 bases between. The CDR3 length is 17 residues. The V gene's germline CDR1 is LNHDA and CDR2 SQIVND (reference sequence). CDR3 in DNA: TGTGCCAGTAGTATAGGACGCCTAGCGATTGGGGACAATGAGCAGTTCTTC. Protein sequence: CASSIGRLAIGDNEQFF. Looking up the rest from reference TRBV19 and TRBJ2-1 gives the full variable domain: DGGITQSPKYLFRKEGQNVTLSCEQNLNHDAMYWYRQDPGQGLRLIYYSQIVNDFQKGDIAEGYSVSREKKESFPLTVTSAQKNPTAFYLCASSIGRLAIGDNEQFFGPGTRLTVL.

This chain connects TRBV5-1 to TRBJ2-1; 10 bases fit TRBD2. The CDR3 covers 12 residues. Germline loops: CDR1 SGHRS, CDR2 YFSETQ. V lost 4 bases, J lost 15 bases, and 7 bases stayed unmatched. Here the CDR3 reads CASSPSGTSAFF. CDR3 sequence (DNA): TGCGCCAGCAGCCCCTCCGGGACTAGCGCGTTCTTC.

The chain carries TRBV7-9 and TRBJ2-3, with no clear D. The V gene's germline CDR1 is SEHNR and CDR2 FQNEAQ (reference sequence). With 5 bases removed from V and 0 bases from J, the gap between germline ends came to 12 bases. This CDR3 region has 15 residues. CDR3 DNA: TGTGCCAGCAGCCTAAGCCGGCCAAGCACAGATACGCAGTATTTT. Its translation is CASSLSRPSTDTQYF. The entire variable domain, with the rest obtained from reference TRBV7-9 and TRBJ2-3, is as follows: DTGVSQNPRHKITKRGQNVTFRCDPISEHNRLYWYRQTLGQGPEFLTYFQNEAQLEKSRLLSDRFSAERPKGSFSTLEIQRTEQGDSAMYLCASSLSRPSTDTQYFGPGTRLTVL.

J is TRBJ2-3 and V is TRBV11-3, with 9 positions matching TRBD2. Per the germline V gene, CDR1 is SGHNT and CDR2 is YENEEA. The CDR3 runs 14 residues. V gave up 3 bases and J gave up 6 bases; unmatched junction bases: 4. DNA for the CDR3: TGTGCCAGCAGCTTTGGGACTAGCTGGGATACGCAGTATTTT. Protein: CASSFGTSWDTQYF.

The chain employs TRBV9 and TRBJ1-2; TRBD1 might be the D (5 bases). Trimming shortened V by 2 bases and J by 0 bases, and 17 bases separated the two germline ends. The CDR3 has 17 amino acids. The V gene's germline CDR1 is SGDLS and CDR2 YYNGEE. CDR3 amino acids: CASSVGAGTVSNYGYTF. CDR3 in DNA: TGTGCCAGCAGCGTTGGTGCAGGGACTGTATCTAACTATGGCTACACCTTC.

V gene TRBV12-3 or TRBV12-4 combines with J gene TRBJ1-5; D uncertain. The V and J ends lost 3 bases and 9 bases respectively, with 9 bases between them. The CDR3 has 12 residues. CDR3 amino acids: CASSFEWTPQHF. DNA of the CDR3: TGTGCCAGCAGTTTCGAATGGACGCCCCAGCATTTT.

The V call is TRBV7-9, the J call TRBJ2-2; D may be TRBD2 (6 bases). The length of the CDR3 is 15 residues. Germline lookup yields CDR1 SEHNR and CDR2 FQNEAQ (reference sequence). Trimming took 2 bases from V and 7 from J, leaving 14 bases between them. The CDR3 DNA reads as TGTGCCAGCAGCTTAAAACGGGAGACCGTCGGGGAGCTGTTTTTT. Amino acids: CASSLKRETVGELFF. Looking up the rest from reference TRBV7-9 and TRBJ2-2 gives the full variable domain: DTGVSQNPRHKITKRGQNVTFRCDPISEHNRLYWYRQTLGQGPEFLTYFQNEAQLEKSRLLSDRFSAERPKGSFSTLEIQRTEQGDSAMYLCASSLKRETVGELFFGEGSRLTVL.

This clone was counted between two and nine times. J is TRBJ1-5 and V is TRBV4-3; 9 bases are shared with TRBD1. This CDR3 is built from 15 residues. V dropped 3 bases and J dropped 0; count of bases not matched to a gene: 0. Germline V gene sequence: CDR1 LGHNA, CDR2 YSLEER. The CDR3 DNA follows: TGCGCCAGCAGCCAGGACAGGGGTAGCAATCAGCCCCAGCATTTT. Translation: CASSQDRGSNQPQHF.

This clone was seen a few times. The J gene is TRBJ2-7, the V gene TRBV11-2; D is undetermined. The CDR3 runs 12 residues. CDR1 SGHAT and CDR2 FQNNGV come from the germline V gene. Trimming took off 0 bases at V and 10 bases at J, with 10 bases between the two ends. CDR3 loop: CASSLEDLSQYF. The CDR3, as DNA: TGTGCCAGCAGCTTAGAGGACCTGTCTCAGTACTTC.

The CDR3 DNA is TGCGCCAGCAGCTCCGGACTAGCCGAGAGCACAGATACGCAGTATTTT. It encodes CASSSGLAESTDTQYF. V usage is TRBV5-1 and J usage is TRBJ2-3; 8 nucleotides agree with TRBD2. This CDR3 has 16 residues. CDR1 and CDR2 from the germline V gene are SGHRS and YFSETQ. V trimming: 3 bases; J trimming: 0 bases; junction bases outside the gene matches: 6. Variable domain in full (rest from reference TRBV5-1 and TRBJ2-3): KAGVTQTPRYLIKTRGQQVTLSCSPISGHRSVSWYQQTPGQGLQFLFEYFSETQRNKGNFPGRFSGRQFSNSRSEMNVSTLELGDSALYLCASSSGLAESTDTQYFGPGTRLTVL.

The rearrangement links TRBV5-4 to TRBJ2-2; 9 bases agree with TRBD2. CDR3 length: 16 residues. Germline trimming cut 0 bases from V and 4 bases from J; bases unmatched to any gene: 4. In germline, CDR1 is SGHNT, CDR2 YYREEE (reference sequence). CDR3 sequence (DNA): TGTGCCAGCAGCTTGGGCGGGAGGGCCGTCACCGGGGAGCTGTTTTTT. Translated: CASSLGGRAVTGELFF. The full variable domain, its missing parts supplied by reference TRBV5-4 and TRBJ2-2, is ETGVTQSPTHLIKTRGQQVTLRCSSQSGHNTVSWYQQALGQGPQFIFQYYREEENGRGNFPPRFSGLQFPNYSSELNVNALELDDSALYLCASSLGGRAVTGELFFGEGSRLTVL.

This clone has just one count. The chain joins TRBV28 to TRBJ1-5, with 7 bases that match TRBD1. Germline V gives CDR1 MDHEN, CDR2 SYDVKM. The CDR3 is 13 residues long. The CDR3 is CASVAGGIQPQHF. For the CDR3, the DNA is TGTGCTTCGGTGGCAGGGGGAATTCAGCCCCAGCATTTT.

The chain recombines TRBV7-3 with TRBJ1-1; weak D call: TRBD1 (5 bases). The germline CDR1 and CDR2 sequences are SGHTA and FQGTGA. This CDR3 has 15 amino acids. Trimming shortened V by 5 bases and J by 0 bases, and 13 bases separated the two germline ends. CDR3 sequence reads: CASSPAGGMNTEAFF. The CDR3 bases are TGTGCCAGCAGCCCCGCGGGGGGGATGAACACTGAAGCTTTCTTT. The complete variable domain, with remaining parts taken from reference TRBV7-3 and TRBJ1-1, reads GAGVSQTPSNKVTEKGKYVELRCDPISGHTALYWYRQSLGQGPEFLIYFQGTGAADDSGLPNDRFFAVRPEGSVSTLKIQRTERGDSAVYLCASSPAGGMNTEAFFGQGTRLTVV.

The rearrangement uses TRBV13 and TRBJ2-7; 12 bases are a match to TRBD2. The CDR3 totals 16 residues. CDR1 and CDR2 (germline): PRHDT, FYEKMQ (reference sequence). Trimming took 5 bases from V and 3 from J; bases not matched to a gene: 8. The chain's CDR3 is CASSLRTGLAGYEQYF. Written as DNA, the CDR3 is TGTGCCAGCAGCCTCCGGACGGGACTAGCGGGCTACGAGCAGTACTTC.